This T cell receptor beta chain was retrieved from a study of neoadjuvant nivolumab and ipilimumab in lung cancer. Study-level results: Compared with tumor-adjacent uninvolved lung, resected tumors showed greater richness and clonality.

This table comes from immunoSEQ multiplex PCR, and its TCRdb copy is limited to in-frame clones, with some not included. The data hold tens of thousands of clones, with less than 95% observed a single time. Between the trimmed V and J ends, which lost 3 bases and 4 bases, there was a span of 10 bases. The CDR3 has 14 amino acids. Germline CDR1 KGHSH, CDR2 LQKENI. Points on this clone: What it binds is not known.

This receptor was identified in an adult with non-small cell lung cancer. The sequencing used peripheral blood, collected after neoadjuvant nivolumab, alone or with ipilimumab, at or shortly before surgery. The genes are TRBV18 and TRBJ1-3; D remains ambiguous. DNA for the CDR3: TGTGCCAGCTCACCTGGCACACACGGAAACACCATATATTTT. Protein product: CASSPGTHGNTIYF.